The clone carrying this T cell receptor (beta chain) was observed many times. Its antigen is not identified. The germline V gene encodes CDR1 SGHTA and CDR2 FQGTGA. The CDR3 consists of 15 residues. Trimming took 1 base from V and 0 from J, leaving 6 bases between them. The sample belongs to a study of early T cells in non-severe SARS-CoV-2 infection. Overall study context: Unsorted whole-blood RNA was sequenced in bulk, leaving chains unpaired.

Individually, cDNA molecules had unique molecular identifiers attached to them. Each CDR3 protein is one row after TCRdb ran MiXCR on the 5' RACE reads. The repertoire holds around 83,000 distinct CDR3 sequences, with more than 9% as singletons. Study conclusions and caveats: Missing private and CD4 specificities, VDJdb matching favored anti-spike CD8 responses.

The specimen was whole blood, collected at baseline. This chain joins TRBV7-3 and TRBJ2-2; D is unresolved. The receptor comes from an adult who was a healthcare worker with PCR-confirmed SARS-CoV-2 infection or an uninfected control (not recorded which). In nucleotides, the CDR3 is TGTGCCAGCAGCTTAAGTTCGGCGAACACCGGGGAGCTGTTTTTT. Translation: CASSLSSANTGELFF.